This T cell receptor beta chain stems from a study of T-cell memory formation after mild COVID-19. The wider study: TCR clusters mostly belonged to single donors.

The length of the CDR3 is 15 residues. V gave up 4 bases and J gave up 0 bases, with 13 bases separating them. CDR1 is SGHRS, CDR2 YFSETQ, per germline. UMIs and sample barcodes were carried by the TCR alpha and TCR beta cDNA libraries that 5'RACE produced using constant-segment primers. TCRdb itself ran the 5' RACE reads through MiXCR, one entry per CDR3 protein. The sample includes 350,000 or so distinct CDR3 sequences, 20% to 25% of them seen just once. A word on this clonotype: Antigen: not known.

The study, taken as a whole, reports: CD4+ bias marked clones expanding day 15 to 37, unlike balanced contracting clones. Second-wave clones peaking on day 37 lacked confirmed SARS-CoV-2 specificity.

The sequenced sample was PBMCs or a T cell subset sorted from them (not recorded which). The chain employs TRBV5-1 and TRBJ2-5; a weak D match, TRBD2 (7 bases). The source is a man younger than 30 who had mild COVID-19 (a few samples of this study predate the infection). Cell type and time point are not known. The CDR3 DNA reads TGCGCCAGCAGCGGAGGGGGGGCCTACCAAGAGACCCAGTACTTC. This gives the protein CASSGGGAYQETQYF.